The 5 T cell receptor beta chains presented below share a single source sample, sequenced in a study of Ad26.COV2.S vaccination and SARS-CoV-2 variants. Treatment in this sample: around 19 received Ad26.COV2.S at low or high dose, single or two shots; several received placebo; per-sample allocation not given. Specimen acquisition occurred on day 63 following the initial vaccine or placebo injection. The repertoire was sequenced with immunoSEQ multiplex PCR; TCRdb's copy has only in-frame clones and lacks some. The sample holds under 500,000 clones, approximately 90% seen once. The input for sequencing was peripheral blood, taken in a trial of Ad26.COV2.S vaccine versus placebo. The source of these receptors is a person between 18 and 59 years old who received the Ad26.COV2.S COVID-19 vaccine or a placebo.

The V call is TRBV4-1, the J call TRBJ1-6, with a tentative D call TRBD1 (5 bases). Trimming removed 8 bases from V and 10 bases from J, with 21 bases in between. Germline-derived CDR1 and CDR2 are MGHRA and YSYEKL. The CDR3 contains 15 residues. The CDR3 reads CASRPRGGLESPLHF. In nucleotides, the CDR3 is TGCGCCAGCCGTCCGAGGGGCGGGCTAGAATCACCCCTCCACTTT.

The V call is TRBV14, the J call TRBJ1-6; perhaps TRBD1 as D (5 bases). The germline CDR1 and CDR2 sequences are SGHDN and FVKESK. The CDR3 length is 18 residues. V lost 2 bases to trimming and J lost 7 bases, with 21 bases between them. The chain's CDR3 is CASSQFPPTGTYNSPLHF. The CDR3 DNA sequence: TGTGCCAGCAGCCAATTCCCCCCCACAGGCACTTACAATTCACCCCTCCACTTT.

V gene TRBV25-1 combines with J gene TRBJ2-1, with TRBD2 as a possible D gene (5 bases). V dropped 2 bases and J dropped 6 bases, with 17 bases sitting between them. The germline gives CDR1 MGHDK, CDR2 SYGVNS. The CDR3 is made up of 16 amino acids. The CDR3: CASSEPTSFRSNEQFF. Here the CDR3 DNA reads TGTGCCAGCAGTGAACCTACTAGTTTTCGTAGCAATGAGCAGTTCTTC.

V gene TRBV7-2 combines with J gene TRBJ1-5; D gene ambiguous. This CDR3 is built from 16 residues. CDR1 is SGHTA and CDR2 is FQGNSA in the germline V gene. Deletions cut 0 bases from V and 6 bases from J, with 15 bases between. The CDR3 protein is CASSLAGTRGGQPQHF. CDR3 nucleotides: TGTGCCAGCAGCTTAGCGGGCACCCGGGGAGGTCAGCCCCAGCATTTT.

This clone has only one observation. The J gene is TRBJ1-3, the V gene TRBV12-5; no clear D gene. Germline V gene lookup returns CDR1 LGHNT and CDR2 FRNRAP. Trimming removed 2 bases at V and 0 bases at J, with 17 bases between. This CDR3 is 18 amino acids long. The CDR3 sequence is CASGLSSRGLSSGNTIYF. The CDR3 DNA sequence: TGTGCTAGTGGTTTGTCGTCTCGCGGCCTGTCCTCTGGAAACACCATATATTTT.